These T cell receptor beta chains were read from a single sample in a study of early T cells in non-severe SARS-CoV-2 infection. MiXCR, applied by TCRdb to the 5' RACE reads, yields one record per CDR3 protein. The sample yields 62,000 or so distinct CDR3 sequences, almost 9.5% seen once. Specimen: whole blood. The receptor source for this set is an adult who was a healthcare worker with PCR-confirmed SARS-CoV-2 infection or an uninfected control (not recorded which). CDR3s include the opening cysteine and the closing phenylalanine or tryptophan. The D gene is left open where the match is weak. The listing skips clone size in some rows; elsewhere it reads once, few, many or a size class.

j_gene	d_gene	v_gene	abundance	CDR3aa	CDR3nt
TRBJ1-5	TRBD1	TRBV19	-	CASSAGTASNQPQHF	TGTGCCAGTAGTGCAGGGACAGCTAGCAATCAGCCCCAGCATTTT
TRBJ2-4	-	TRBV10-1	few	CASRTENGGKNIQYF	TGCGCCAGCAGAACCGAGAATGGGGGCAAAAACATTCAGTACTTC
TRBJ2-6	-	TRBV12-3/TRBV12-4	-	CASRVSGANVLTF	TGTGCCAGCAGGGTTTCCGGGGCCAACGTCCTGACTTTC
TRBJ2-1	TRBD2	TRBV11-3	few	CASSLGERGLSYNEQFF	TGTGCCAGCAGTTTGGGAGAGCGGGGGCTCTCCTACAATGAGCAGTTCTTC
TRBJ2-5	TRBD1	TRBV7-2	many	CASSTGTAQETQYF	TGTGCCAGCAGCACAGGGACAGCGCAAGAGACCCAGTACTTC
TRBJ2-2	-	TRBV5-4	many	CASSPRGNTGELFF	TGTGCCAGCAGCCCACGGGGGAACACCGGGGAGCTGTTTTTT
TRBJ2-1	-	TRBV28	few	CASSFAGGVVNEQFF	TGTGCCAGCAGTTTTGCAGGGGGGGTTGTAAATGAGCAGTTCTTC
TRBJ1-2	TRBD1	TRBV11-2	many	CASSRGQSDYGYTF	TGTGCCAGCAGCCGGGGACAGAGCGACTATGGCTACACCTTC
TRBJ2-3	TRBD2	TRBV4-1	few	CASSQDWVAGGLTGDTQYF	TGCGCCAGCAGCCAAGATTGGGTAGCGGGGGGCCTGACCGGAGATACGCAGTATTTT
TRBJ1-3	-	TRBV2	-	CASSEQGNTIYF	TGTGCCAGCAGTGAACAGGGAAACACCATATATTTT
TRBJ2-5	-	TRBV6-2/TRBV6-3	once	CASTPAGEKTQYF	TGTGCCAGCACTCCCGCAGGGGAAAAGACCCAGTACTTC
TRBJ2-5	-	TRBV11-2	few	CASSLAGFRSQETQYF	TGTGCCAGCAGCTTAGCAGGGTTTAGATCCCAAGAGACCCAGTACTTC
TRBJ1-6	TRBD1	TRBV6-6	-	CASSYGQGRATYNSPLHF	TGTGCCAGCAGTTACGGACAGGGCCGAGCGACCTATAATTCACCCCTCCACTTT
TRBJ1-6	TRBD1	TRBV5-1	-	CASSTSPGTGDSPLHF	TGCGCCAGCAGCACCTCGCCTGGGACAGGGGATTCACCCCTCCACTTT
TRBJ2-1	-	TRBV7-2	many	CASSGTFANEQFF	TGTGCCAGCAGCGGGACCTTTGCCAATGAGCAGTTCTTC
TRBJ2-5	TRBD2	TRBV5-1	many	CASSWADLAGPETQYF	TGCGCCAGCAGCTGGGCGGATCTAGCGGGACCAGAGACCCAGTACTTC
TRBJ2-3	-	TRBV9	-	CASSVGNLPSTDTQYF	TGTGCCAGCAGCGTAGGAAACCTACCTAGCACAGATACGCAGTATTTT
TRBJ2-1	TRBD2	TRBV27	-	CASSRGGKRNEQFF	TGTGCCAGCAGTCGGGGGGGCAAGCGTAATGAGCAGTTCTTC
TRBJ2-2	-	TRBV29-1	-	CSLVWGPTGELFF	TGCAGTTTGGTGTGGGGTCCCACCGGGGAGCTGTTTTTT
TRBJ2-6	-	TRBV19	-	CASSIRPSGANVLTF	TGTGCCAGTAGTATAAGGCCTTCTGGGGCCAACGTCCTGACTTTC
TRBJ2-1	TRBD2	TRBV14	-	CASSPLPGLASFEQFF	TGTGCCAGCAGCCCGCTTCCGGGACTAGCCTCATTTGAGCAGTTCTTC
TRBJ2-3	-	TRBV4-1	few	CASSQEHTNTDTQYF	TGCGCCAGCAGCCAAGAACACACCAACACAGATACGCAGTATTTT
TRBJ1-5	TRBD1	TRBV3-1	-	CASSDKATGGRQPQHF	TGTGCCAGCAGCGACAAAGCTACAGGGGGCAGGCAGCCCCAGCATTTT
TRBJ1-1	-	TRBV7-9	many	CAVGGMNTEAFF	TGTGCCGTCGGCGGGATGAACACTGAAGCTTTCTTT
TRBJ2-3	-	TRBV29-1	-	CSVDGSPGTDTQYF	TGCAGCGTCGATGGGTCCCCGGGCACAGATACGCAGTATTTT
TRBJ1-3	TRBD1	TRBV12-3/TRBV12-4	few	CASRQGQHGENTIYF	TGTGCCAGCAGACAGGGACAGCACGGAGAAAACACCATATATTTT
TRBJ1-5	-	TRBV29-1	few	CSVAEIDNQPQHF	TGCAGCGTGGCTGAAATAGACAATCAGCCCCAGCATTTT
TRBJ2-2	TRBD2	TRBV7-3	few	CASSPAGLAGSTGELFF	TGTGCCAGCAGCCCAGCGGGACTAGCGGGTTCCACCGGGGAGCTGTTTTTT
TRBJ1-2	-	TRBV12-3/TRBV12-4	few	CASSGLQSRDTYGYTF	TGTGCCAGCAGTGGGCTTCAGAGCCGGGACACCTATGGCTACACCTTC
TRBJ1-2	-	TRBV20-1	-	CSARPGESDYGYTF	TGCAGTGCTAGACCTGGTGAATCGGACTATGGCTACACCTTC
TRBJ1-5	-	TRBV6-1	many	CASSELNQPQHF	TGTGCCAGCAGTGAACTCAATCAGCCCCAGCATTTT
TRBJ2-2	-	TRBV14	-	CASSIFGGGGELFF	TGTGCCAGCAGCATTTTCGGGGGCGGCGGGGAGCTGTTTTTT
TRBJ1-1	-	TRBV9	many	CASSVEGDFSGELTEAFF	TGTGCCAGCAGCGTAGAAGGAGACTTTTCAGGGGAATTGACTGAAGCTTTCTTT
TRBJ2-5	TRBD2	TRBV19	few	CASSIGWTRTEETQYF	TGTGCCAGTAGTATAGGATGGACTAGGACGGAGGAGACCCAGTACTTC
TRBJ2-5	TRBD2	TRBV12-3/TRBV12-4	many	CASRPGGTSVETQYF	TGTGCCAGCAGACCGGGGGGGACTAGCGTCGAGACCCAGTACTTC
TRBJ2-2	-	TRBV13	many	CASSLRLYLDGELFF	TGTGCCAGCAGCTTAAGACTCTACTTGGACGGGGAGCTGTTTTTT
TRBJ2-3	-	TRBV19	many	CASKERGQGDTQYF	TGTGCCAGTAAGGAAAGAGGGCAGGGAGATACGCAGTATTTT
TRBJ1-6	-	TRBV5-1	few	CASSPQGTINSPLHF	TGCGCCAGCAGCCCCCAGGGCACCATTAATTCACCCCTCCACTTT
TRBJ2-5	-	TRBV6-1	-	CASSKMSQETQYF	TGTGCCAGCAGTAAAATGAGTCAAGAGACCCAGTACTTC
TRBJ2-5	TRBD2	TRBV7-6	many	CASSFLAGGQETQYF	TGTGCCAGCAGCTTCCTAGCGGGGGGACAAGAGACCCAGTACTTC
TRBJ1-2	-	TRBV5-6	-	CASSLIRTIDGYTF	TGTGCCAGCAGCTTGATCCGGACAATCGATGGCTACACCTTC
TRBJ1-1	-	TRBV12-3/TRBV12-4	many	CASRREAGNTEAFF	TGTGCCAGCAGGCGAGAGGCCGGGAACACTGAAGCTTTCTTT
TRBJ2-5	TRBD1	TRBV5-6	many	CASSLARTGVETQYF	TGTGCCAGCAGCTTGGCAAGGACAGGGGTTGAGACCCAGTACTTC
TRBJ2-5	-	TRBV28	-	CASSSPWGRQETQYF	TGTGCCAGCAGTTCCCCGTGGGGTAGACAAGAGACCCAGTACTTC
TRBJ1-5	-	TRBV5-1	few	CASSPTGQPQHF	TGCGCCAGCAGTCCCACAGGTCAGCCCCAGCATTTT
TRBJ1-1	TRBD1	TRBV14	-	CASSPRQGRSTEAFF	TGTGCCAGCAGCCCTCGACAGGGAAGGAGCACTGAAGCTTTCTTT
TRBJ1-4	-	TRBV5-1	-	CASSSLTGYNEKLFF	TGCGCCAGCAGCTCACTAACAGGATATAATGAAAAACTGTTTTTT
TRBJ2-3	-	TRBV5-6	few	CASRYWGPTRRDTQYF	TGTGCCAGCAGATATTGGGGCCCCACCCGCCGTGATACGCAGTATTTT
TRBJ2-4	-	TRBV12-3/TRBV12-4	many	CASSPHTGIGNIQYF	TGTGCCAGCAGTCCCCATACAGGGATAGGAAACATTCAGTACTTC
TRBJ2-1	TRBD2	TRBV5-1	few	CASSTITSGANGEQFF	TGCGCCAGCAGCACTATAACTAGCGGGGCTAATGGTGAGCAGTTCTTC
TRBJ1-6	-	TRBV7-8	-	CASSEGHNSPLHF	TGTGCCAGCAGTGAAGGCCATAATTCACCCCTCCACTTT
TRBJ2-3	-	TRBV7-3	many	CASSPREWTSTDTQYF	TGTGCCAGCAGCCCGCGGGAATGGACAAGCACAGATACGCAGTATTTT
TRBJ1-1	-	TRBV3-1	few	CASSQGNTEVFF	TGTGCCAGCAGCCAAGGTAACACTGAAGTTTTCTTT
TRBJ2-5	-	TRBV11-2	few	CASSLGPQETQYF	TGTGCCAGCAGCTTGGGGCCTCAAGAGACCCAGTACTTC
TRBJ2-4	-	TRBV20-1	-	CSARDEQDAIQYF	TGCAGTGCTAGAGATGAGCAGGACGCCATTCAGTACTTC